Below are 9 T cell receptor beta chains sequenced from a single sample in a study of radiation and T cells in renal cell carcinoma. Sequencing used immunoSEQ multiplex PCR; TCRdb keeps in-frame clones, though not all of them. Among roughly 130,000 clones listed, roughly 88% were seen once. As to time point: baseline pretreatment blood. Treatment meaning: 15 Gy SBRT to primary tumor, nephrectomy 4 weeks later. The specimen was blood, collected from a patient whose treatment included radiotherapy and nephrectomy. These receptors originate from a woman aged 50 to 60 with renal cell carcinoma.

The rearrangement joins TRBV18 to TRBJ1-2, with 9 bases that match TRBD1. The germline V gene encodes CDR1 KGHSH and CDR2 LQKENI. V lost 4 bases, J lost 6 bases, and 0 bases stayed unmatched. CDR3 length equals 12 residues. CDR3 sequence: CASSRTGDGYTF. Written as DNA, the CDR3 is TGTGCCAGCTCACGGACAGGGGATGGCTACACCTTC.

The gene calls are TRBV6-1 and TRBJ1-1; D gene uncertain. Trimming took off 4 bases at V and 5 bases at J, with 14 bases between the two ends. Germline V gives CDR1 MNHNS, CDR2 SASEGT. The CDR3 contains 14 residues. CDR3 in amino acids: CASSVVALGTEAFF. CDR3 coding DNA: TGTGCCAGCAGTGTTGTCGCCTTGGGGACTGAAGCTTTCTTT.

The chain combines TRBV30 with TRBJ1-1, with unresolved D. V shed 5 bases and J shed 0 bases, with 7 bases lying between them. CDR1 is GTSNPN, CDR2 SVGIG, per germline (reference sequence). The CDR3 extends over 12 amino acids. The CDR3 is CAWLAMNTEAFF. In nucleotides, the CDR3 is TGTGCCTGGTTGGCTATGAACACTGAAGCTTTCTTT.

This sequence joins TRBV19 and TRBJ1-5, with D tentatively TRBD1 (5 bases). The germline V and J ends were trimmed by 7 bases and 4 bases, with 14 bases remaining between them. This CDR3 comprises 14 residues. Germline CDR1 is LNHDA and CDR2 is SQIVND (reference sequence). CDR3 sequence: CASTTGHINQPQHF. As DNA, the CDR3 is TGTGCCAGTACCACAGGACACATTAATCAGCCCCAGCATTTT. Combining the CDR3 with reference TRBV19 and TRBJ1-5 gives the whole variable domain DGGITQSPKYLFRKEGQNVTLSCEQNLNHDAMYWYRQDPGQGLRLIYYSQIVNDFQKGDIAEGYSVSREKKESFPLTVTSAQKNPTAFYLCASTTGHINQPQHFGDGTRLSIL.

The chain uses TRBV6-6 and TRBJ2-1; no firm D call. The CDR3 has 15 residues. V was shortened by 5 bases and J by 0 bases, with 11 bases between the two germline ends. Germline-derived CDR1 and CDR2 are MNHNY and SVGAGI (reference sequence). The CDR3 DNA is TGTGCCAGCAGTCCCCGGTTAAACTCCTACAATGAGCAGTTCTTC. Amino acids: CASSPRLNSYNEQFF.

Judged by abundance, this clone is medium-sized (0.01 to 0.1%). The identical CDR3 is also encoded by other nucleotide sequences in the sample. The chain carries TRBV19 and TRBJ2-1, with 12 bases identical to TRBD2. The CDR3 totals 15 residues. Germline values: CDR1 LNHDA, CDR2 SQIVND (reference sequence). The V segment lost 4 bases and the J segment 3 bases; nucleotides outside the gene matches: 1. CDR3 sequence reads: CASSRTSGDYNEQFF. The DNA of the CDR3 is TGTGCCAGTAGTAGGACTAGCGGGGACTACAATGAGCAGTTCTTC.

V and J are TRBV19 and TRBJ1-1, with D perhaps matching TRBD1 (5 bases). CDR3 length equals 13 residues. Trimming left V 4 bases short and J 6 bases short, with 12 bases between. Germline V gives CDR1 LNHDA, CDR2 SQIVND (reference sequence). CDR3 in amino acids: CASSTQGKSEAFF. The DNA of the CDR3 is TGTGCCAGTAGTACGCAGGGAAAATCTGAAGCTTTCTTT.

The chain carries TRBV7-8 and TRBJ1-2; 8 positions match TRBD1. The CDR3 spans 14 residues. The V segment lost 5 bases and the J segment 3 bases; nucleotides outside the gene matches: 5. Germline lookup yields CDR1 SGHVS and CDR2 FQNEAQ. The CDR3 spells CASSHTTGDYGYTF. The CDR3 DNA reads TGTGCCAGCAGCCACACGACAGGGGACTATGGCTACACCTTC.

The CDR3 spells CASSVDSGNTIYF. The CDR3 coding sequence is TGCGCCAGCAGCGTCGACTCTGGAAACACCATATATTTT. The rearrangement uses TRBV5-1 and TRBJ1-3, with D unclear. This CDR3 has 13 amino acids. Deletions cut 4 bases from V and 0 bases from J, with 5 bases between. Germline CDR1 and CDR2: SGHRS and YFSETQ.